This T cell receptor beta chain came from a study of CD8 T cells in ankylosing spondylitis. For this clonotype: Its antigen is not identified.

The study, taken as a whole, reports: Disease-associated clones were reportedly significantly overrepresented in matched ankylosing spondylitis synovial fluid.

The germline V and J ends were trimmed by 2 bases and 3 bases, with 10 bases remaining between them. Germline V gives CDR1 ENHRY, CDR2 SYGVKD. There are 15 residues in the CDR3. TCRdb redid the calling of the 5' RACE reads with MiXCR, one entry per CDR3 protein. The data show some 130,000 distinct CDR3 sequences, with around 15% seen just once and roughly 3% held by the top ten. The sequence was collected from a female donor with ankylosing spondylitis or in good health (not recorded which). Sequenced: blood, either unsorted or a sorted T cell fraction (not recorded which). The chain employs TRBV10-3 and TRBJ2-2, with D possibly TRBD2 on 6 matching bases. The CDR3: CAISEETRDTGELFF. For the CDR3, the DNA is TGTGCCATCAGTGAGGAGACTAGGGACACCGGGGAGCTGTTTTTT.